This entry describes one TCR beta chain. Looked up from germline, CDR1 is SGHRS and CDR2 is YFSETQ. The CDR3 is made up of 15 amino acids. Trimming left V 0 bases short and J 4 bases short, with 13 bases between. The data derive from a study of blood T cell repertoires in COVID-19. Sequenced by immunoSEQ multiplex PCR; TCRdb stores in-frame clones only, minus some. The sample contains 250,000 to 350,000 clones, nearly 90% of which appear only once. The TCR was taken from a woman in her thirties who had recovered from COVID-19. The chain joins TRBV5-1 to TRBJ1-2, with TRBD1 as a possible D gene (6 bases). The sequenced material came from PBMCs or T cells enriched from blood (not recorded which). CDR3 bases: TGCGCCAGCAGCTTGGGAGGGGGATCTATCTATGGCTACACCTTC. Translation gives CASSLGGGSIYGYTF.